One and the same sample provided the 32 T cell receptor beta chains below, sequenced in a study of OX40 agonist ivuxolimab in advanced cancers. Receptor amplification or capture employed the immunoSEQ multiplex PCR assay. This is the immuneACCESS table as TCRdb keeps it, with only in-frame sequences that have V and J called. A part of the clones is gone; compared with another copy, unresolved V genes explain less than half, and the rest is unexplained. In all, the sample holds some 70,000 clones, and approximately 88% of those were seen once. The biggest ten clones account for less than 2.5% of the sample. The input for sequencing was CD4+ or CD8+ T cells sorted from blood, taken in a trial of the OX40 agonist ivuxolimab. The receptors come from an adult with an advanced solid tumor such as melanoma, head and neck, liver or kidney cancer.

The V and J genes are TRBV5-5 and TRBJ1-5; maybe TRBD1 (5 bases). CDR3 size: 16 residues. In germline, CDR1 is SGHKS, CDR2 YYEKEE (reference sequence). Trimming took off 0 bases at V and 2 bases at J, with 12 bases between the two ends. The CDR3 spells CASSLVGGMGNQPQHF. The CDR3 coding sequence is TGTGCCAGCAGCTTGGTGGGGGGTATGGGCAATCAGCCCCAGCATTTT.

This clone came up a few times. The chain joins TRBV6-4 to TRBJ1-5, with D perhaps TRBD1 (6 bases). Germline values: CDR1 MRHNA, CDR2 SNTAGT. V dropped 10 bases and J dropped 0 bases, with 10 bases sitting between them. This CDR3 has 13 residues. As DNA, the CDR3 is TGTGCCATTGACAGGATTAGCAATCAGCCCCAGCATTTT. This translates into CAIDRISNQPQHF.

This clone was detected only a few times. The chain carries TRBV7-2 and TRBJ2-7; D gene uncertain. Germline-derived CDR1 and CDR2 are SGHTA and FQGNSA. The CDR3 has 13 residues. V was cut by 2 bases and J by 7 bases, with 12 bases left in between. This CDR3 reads CASSLRQSGEQYF. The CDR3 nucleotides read TGTGCCAGCAGCTTAAGGCAGTCTGGAGAGCAGTACTTC. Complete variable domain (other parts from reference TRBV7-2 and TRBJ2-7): GAGVSQSPSNKVTEKGKDVELRCDPISGHTALYWYRQSLGQGLEFLIYFQGNSAPDKSGLPSDRFSAERTGGSVSTLTIQRTQQEDSAVYLCASSLRQSGEQYFGPGTRLTVT.

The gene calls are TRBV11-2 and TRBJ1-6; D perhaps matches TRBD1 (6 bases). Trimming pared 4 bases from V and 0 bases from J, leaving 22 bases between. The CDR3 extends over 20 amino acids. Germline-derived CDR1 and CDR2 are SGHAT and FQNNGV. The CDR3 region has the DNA TGTGCCAGCAGCTCAGATAGAGGGGGACCATTCAGCTCCTATAATTCACCCCTCCACTTT. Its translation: CASSSDRGGPFSSYNSPLHF.

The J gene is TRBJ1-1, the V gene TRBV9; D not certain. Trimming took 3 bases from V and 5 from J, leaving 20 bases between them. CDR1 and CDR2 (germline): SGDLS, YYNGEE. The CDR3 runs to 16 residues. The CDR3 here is CASSEEAASAWTEAFF. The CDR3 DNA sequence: TGTGCCAGCAGCGAAGAAGCCGCCTCGGCGTGGACTGAAGCTTTCTTT.

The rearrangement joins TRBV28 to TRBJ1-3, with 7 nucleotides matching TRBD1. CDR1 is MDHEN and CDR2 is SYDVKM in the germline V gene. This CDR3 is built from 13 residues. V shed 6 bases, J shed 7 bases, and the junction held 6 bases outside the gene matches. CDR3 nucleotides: TGTGCCAGCAGCTGGGACAGCCGGAACACCATATATTTT. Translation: CASSWDSRNTIYF.

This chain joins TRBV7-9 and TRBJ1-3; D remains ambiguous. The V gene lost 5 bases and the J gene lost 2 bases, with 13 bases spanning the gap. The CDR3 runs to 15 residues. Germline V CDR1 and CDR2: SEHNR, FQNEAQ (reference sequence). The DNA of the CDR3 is TGTGCCAGCAGCGCGCCGGTTGGGGCTGGAAACACCATATATTTT. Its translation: CASSAPVGAGNTIYF.

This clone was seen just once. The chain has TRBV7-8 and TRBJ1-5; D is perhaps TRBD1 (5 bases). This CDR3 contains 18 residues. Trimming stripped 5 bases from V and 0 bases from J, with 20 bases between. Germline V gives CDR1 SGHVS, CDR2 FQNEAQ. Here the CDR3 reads CASSTGTESYYSNQPQHF. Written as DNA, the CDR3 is TGTGCCAGCAGCACAGGTACAGAATCCTACTATAGCAATCAGCCCCAGCATTTT.

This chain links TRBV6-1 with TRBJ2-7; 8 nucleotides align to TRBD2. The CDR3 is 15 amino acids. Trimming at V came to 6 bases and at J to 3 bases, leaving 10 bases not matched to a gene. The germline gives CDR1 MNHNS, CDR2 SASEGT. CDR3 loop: CASSATSGVYYEQYF. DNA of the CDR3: TGTGCCAGCAGCGCCACTAGCGGAGTCTACTACGAGCAGTACTTC.

The CDR3 loop is CASSQGPQGSTEAFF. The CDR3 DNA is TGCGCCAGCAGCCAAGGGCCTCAGGGGAGTACTGAAGCTTTCTTT. The chain combines TRBV4-3 with TRBJ1-1; weak D call: TRBD1 (6 bases). Deletions cut 1 base from V and 5 bases from J, with 14 bases between. CDR3 size: 15 residues. Germline V gene data show CDR1 as LGHNA and CDR2 as YSLEER.

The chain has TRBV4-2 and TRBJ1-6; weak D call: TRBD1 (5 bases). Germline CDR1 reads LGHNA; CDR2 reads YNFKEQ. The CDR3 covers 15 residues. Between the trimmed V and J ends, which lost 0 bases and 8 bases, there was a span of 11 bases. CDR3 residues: CASSQETGRDSPLHF. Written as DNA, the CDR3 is TGTGCCAGCAGCCAAGAAACAGGCAGGGATTCACCCCTCCACTTT.

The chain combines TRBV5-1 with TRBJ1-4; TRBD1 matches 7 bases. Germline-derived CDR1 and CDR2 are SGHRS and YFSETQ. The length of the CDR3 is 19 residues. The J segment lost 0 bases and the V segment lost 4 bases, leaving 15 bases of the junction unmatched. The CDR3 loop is CASSPMTGLGLATNEKLFF. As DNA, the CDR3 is TGCGCCAGCAGCCCAATGACAGGGCTTGGACTTGCAACTAATGAAAAACTGTTTTTT. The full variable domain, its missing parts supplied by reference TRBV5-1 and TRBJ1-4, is KAGVTQTPRYLIKTRGQQVTLSCSPISGHRSVSWYQQTPGQGLQFLFEYFSETQRNKGNFPGRFSGRQFSNSRSEMNVSTLELGDSALYLCASSPMTGLGLATNEKLFFGSGTQLSVL.

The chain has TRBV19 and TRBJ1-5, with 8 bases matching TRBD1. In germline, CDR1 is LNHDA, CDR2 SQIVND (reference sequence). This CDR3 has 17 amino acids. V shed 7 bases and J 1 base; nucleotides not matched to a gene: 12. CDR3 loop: CASIPKPGQASNQPQHF. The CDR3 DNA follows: TGTGCCAGTATCCCAAAACCGGGACAGGCGAGCAATCAGCCCCAGCATTTT.

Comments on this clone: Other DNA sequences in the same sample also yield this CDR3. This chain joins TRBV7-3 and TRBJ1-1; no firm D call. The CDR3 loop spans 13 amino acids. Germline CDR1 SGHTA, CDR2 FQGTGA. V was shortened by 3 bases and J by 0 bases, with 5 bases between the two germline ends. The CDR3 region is CASSLRLNTEAFF. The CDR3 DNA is TGTGCCAGCAGCTTGCGCTTGAACACTGAAGCTTTCTTT.

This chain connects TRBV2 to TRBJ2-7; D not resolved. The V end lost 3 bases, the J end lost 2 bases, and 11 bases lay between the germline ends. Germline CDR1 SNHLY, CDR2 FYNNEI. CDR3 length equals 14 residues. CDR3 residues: CASSEAESAYEQYF. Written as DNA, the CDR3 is TGTGCCAGCAGTGAGGCCGAATCAGCCTACGAGCAGTACTTC.

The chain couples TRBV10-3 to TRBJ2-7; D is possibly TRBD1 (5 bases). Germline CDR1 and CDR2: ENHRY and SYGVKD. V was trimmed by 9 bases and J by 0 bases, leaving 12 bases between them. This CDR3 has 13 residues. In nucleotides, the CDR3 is TGTGCCATTAGGACACAAGACTCCTACGAGCAGTACTTC. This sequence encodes CAIRTQDSYEQYF.

This CDR3 reads CASSEVQGRQPQHF. The CDR3 DNA reads TGTGCCAGCAGTGAAGTGCAGGGACGCCAGCCCCAGCATTTT. The J gene is TRBJ1-5, the V gene TRBV2, with D possibly matching TRBD1 (5 bases). Germline loops: CDR1 SNHLY, CDR2 FYNNEI. This CDR3 contains 14 residues. Trimming pared 1 base from V and 7 bases from J, leaving 11 bases between.

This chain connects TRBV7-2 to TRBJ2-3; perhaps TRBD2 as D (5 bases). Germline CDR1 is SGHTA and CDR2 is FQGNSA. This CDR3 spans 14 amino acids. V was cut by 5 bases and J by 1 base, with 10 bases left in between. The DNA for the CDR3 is TGTGCCAGCAGCCTTAATAGCGGCACAGATACGCAGTATTTT. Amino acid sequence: CASSLNSGTDTQYF.

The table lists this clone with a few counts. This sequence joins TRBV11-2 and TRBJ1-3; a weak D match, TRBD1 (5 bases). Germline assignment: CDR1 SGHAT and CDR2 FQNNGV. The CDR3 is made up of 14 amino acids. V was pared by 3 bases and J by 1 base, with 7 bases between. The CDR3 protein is CASSFGGSGNTIYF. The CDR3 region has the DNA TGTGCCAGCAGCTTCGGGGGTTCTGGAAACACCATATATTTT. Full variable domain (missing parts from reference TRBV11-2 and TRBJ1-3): EAGVAQSPRYKIIEKRQSVAFWCNPISGHATLYWYQQILGQGPKLLIQFQNNGVVDDSQLPKDRFSAERLKGVDSTLKIQPAKLEDSAVYLCASSFGGSGNTIYFGEGSWLTVV.

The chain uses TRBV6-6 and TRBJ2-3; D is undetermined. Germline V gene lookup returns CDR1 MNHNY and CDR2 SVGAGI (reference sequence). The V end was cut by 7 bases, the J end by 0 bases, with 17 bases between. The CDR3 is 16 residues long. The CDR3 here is CASTSSEAASTDTQYF. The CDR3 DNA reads TGTGCCAGCACCTCCTCCGAGGCCGCTAGCACAGATACGCAGTATTTT.

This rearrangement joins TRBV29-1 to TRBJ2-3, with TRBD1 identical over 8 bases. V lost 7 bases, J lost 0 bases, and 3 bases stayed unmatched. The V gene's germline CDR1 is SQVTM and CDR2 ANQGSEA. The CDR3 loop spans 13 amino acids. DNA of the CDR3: TGCAGCGGAGGGACAGGCAGCACAGATACGCAGTATTTT. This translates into CSGGTGSTDTQYF.

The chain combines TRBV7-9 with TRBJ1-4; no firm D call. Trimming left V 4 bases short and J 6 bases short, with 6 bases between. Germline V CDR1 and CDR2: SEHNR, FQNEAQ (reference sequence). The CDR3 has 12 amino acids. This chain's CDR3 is CASSSDDEKLFF. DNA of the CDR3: TGTGCCAGCAGCTCAGATGATGAAAAACTGTTTTTT.

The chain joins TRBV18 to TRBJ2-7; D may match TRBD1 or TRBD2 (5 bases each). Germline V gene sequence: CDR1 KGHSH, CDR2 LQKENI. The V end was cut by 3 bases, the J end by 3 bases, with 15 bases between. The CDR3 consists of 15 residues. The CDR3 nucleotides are TGTGCCAGCTCACCTCCAGGGAGAGAGGGCTACGAGCAGTACTTC. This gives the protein CASSPPGREGYEQYF.

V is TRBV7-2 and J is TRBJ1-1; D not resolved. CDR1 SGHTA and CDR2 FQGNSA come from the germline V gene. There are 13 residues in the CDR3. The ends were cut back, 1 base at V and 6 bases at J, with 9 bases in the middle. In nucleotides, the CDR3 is TGTGCCAGCAGCTTAGGGACGTTTCCTGAAGCTTTCTTT. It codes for CASSLGTFPEAFF.

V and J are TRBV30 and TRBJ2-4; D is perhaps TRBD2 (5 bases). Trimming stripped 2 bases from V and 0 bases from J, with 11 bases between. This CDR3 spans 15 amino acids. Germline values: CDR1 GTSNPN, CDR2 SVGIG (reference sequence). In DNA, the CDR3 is TGTGCCTGGAGTTCGGGGAACCTAGCCAAAAACATTCAGTACTTC. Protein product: CAWSSGNLAKNIQYF.

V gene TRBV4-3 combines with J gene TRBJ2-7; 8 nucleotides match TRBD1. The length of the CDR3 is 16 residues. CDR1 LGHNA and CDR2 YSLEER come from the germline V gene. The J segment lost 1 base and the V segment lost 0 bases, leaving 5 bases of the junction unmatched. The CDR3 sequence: CASSQDTGQDSYEQYF. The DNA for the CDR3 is TGCGCCAGCAGCCAAGATACGGGACAGGATTCCTACGAGCAGTACTTC.

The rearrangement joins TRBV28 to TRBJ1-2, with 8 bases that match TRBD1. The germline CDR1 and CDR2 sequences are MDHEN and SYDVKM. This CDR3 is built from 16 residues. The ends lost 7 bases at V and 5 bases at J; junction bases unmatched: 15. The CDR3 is CASKPPRGQGAYGYTF. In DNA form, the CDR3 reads TGTGCCAGCAAACCACCTAGGGGGCAGGGGGCGTATGGCTACACCTTC.

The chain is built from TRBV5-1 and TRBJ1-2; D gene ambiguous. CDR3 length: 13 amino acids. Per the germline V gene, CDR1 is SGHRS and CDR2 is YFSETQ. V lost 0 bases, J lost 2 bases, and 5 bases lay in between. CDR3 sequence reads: CASSLGKNYGYTF. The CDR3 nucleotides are TGCGCCAGCAGCTTGGGCAAGAACTATGGCTACACCTTC.

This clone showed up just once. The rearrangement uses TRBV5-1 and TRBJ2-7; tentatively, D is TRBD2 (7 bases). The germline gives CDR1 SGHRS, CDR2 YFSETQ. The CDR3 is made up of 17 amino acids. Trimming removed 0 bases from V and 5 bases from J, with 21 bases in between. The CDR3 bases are TGCGCCAGCAGCTTGGTTGGGGGGGCTGGTATCCCCCACGAGCAGTACTTC. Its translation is CASSLVGGAGIPHEQYF.

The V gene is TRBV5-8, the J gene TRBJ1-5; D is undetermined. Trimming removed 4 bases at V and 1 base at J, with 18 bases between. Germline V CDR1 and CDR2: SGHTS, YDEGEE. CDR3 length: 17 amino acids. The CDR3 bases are TGTGCCAGCAGCCCTATTTCCGGCGAGGGCAGCAATCAGCCCCAGCATTTT. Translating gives CASSPISGEGSNQPQHF.

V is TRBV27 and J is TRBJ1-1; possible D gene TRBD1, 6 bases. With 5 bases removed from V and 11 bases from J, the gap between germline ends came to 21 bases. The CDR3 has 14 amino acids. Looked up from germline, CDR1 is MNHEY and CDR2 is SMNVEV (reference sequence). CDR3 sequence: CASSPGQIWDKAFF. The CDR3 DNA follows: TGTGCCAGCAGTCCCGGACAAATTTGGGACAAGGCTTTCTTT.

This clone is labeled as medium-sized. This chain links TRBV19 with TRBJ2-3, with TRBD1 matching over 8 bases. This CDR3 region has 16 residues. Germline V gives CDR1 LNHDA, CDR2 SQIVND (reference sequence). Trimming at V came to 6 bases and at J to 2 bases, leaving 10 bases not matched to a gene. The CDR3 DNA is TGTGCCAGTAGCATGACAGGGGCCGGGACCACAGATACGCAGTATTTT. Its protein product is CASSMTGAGTTDTQYF. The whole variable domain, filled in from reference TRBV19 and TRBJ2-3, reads DGGITQSPKYLFRKEGQNVTLSCEQNLNHDAMYWYRQDPGQGLRLIYYSQIVNDFQKGDIAEGYSVSREKKESFPLTVTSAQKNPTAFYLCASSMTGAGTTDTQYFGPGTRLTVL.